This T cell receptor (beta chain) was found in a study of cytomegalovirus exposure and HLA in healthy donors. Study results and caveats: According to a later analysis, most TCR beta chains associated with CMV appeared HLA-restricted.

The PCR had 60 Vbeta and 13 Jbeta primers. Sequencing was performed with immunoSEQ multiplex PCR; in TCRdb, only in-frame clones are kept and a portion is missing. The data show under 200,000 clones, with approximately 71% seen just once and 3.5% to 5% held by the top ten. The count of this clone is one. Its antigen remains unidentified. This CDR3 comprises 15 residues. Trimming removed 0 bases at V and 5 bases at J, with 11 bases between. CDR1 is SGHDT and CDR2 is YYEEEE in the germline V gene. The chain joins TRBV5-6 to TRBJ2-2; unclear D gene. Material: PBMCs. This receptor was obtained from a young woman in good health and CMV-seropositive. CDR3 residues: CASSLAVSGTGELFF. DNA for the CDR3: TGTGCCAGCAGCTTGGCGGTTTCAGGTACCGGGGAGCTGTTTTTT. Full variable domain (rest looked up from reference TRBV5-6 and TRBJ2-2): DAGVTQSPTHLIKTRGQQVTLRCSPKSGHDTVSWYQQALGQGPQFIFQYYEEEERQRGNFPDRFSGHQFPNYSSELNVNALLLGDSALYLCASSLAVSGTGELFFGEGSRLTVL.